This section outlines one T cell receptor (beta chain) sequence together with its context. The antigen remains undetermined. Indicated treatment: 19 received Ad26.COV2.S at low or high dose, single or two shots; roughly 5 received placebo; per-sample allocation not given. All samples were drawn on day 63, counting from the first vaccine or placebo injection. Boston provided a donor who was an adult aged 18-55 years. The data stem from a study of Ad26.COV2.S vaccination and SARS-CoV-2 variants. Broader study findings: Breadth of non-spike TCRs did not differ between vaccinees and placebo recipients.

The assay was immunoSEQ multiplex PCR, and TCRdb's table has in-frame clones only and misses some. The sample has hundreds of thousands of clones, 83% seen once. Between the trimmed V and J ends, which lost 0 bases and 3 bases, there was a span of 10 bases. This CDR3 has 15 residues. Germline loops: CDR1 KGHSH, CDR2 LQKENI. The specimen comprised peripheral blood, sampled in a trial of Ad26.COV2.S vaccine versus placebo. The TCR was taken from a person between 18 and 60 years old who received the Ad26.COV2.S COVID-19 vaccine or a placebo. The chain is built from TRBV18 and TRBJ2-3; D is uncertain. In DNA, the CDR3 is TGTGCCAGCTCACCACCGACCTACCCGACAGATACGCAGTATTTT. Protein: CASSPPTYPTDTQYF.